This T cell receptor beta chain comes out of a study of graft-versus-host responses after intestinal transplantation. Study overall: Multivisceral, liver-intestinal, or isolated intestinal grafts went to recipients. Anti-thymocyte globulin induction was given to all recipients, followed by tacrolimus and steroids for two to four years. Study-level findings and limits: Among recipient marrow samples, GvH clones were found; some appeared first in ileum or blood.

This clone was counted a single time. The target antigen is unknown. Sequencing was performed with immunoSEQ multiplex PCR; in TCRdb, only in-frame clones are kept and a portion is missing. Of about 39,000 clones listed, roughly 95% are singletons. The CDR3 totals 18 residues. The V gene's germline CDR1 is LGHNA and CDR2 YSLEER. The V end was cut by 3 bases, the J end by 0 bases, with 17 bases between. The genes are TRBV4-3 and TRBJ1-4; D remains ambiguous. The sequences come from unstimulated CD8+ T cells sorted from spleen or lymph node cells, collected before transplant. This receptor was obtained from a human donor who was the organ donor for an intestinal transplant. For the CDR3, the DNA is TGCGCCAGCAGCCAGGGGTATCGGTCAATCGCAACTAATGAAAAACTGTTTTTT. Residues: CASSQGYRSIATNEKLFF.